Detailed here is one TCR beta chain. This clonotype was recorded at least ten times. This clone's antigen is unknown. One end of the junction fails to match germline, which may point to a read error. The entry originates in a study of regulatory T cells in long-lasting Graves disease (dated by TCRdb to the early 2020s). Regarding the complete study: In the newly diagnosed Graves' disease group, patients had been taking antithyroid drugs for less than 3 months. This study used TCR sequencing and RNA sequencing of peripheral blood to compare persistent Graves' disease patients against newly diagnosed Graves' disease patients. The study was conducted in China and was registered as a clinical trial. A total of roughly 35 samples underwent TCR sequencing: about 13 from persistent and roughly 20 from newly diagnosed Graves' disease patients.

Broad study findings and their caveats: The small sample size was acknowledged by the authors as a limitation that may reduce accuracy. Compared with newly diagnosed patients, patients with persistent Graves' disease had lower TCR Shannon entropy and fewer highly expanded clones, which suggests clonal expansion. Only the TCR beta chain was sequenced and analyzed. Because the primary lesion, thyroid tissue, could not be accessed, the study looked at peripheral blood alone. Patients with persistent disease shared more public clonotypes (around 2,500) than newly diagnosed patients did (966). TRBV28, TRBJ1-2 and TRBJ2-5 were preferentially used in persistent disease, while TRBV20-1 and TRBJ2-1 were favored in newly diagnosed disease.

CDR1 SGHVS and CDR2 FNYEAQ are derived from the germline V gene. The CDR3 holds 12 amino acids from the cysteine to the phenylalanine. Kept here is only the CDR3 DNA, which spans 36 bases and is read in frame from base 1. The intended sense of this specimen's time point label: newly diagnosed GD, antithyroid drugs for less than 3 months. RNA was extracted from PBMCs in TRIzol for both TCR sequencing and RNA sequencing. The diagnosis of Graves' disease followed American Thyroid Association guidelines. Patients for the study were recruited at an endocrinology department in Xi'an, China. From each patient, about 9.7 milliliters of peripheral blood was collected into an EDTA anticoagulant tube. Ficoll Paque Plus density gradient separation was used to isolate PBMCs, and no further T cell sorting was done. An Agilent 2100 Bioanalyzer and agarose gel were used to check RNA quality, while a NanoDrop 2000 measured RNA concentration.

Receptor libraries were prepared by multiplex PCR. The run used an Illumina HiSeq 4000. TCR beta libraries were built with iRepertoire HTBI primers and Arm-PCR amplification of CDR3 regions. Gel purification was performed on PCR products prior to sequencing. In the authors' own workflow: A total of fewer than 80 TRBV and some 15 TRBJ segments were identified across samples and were used for gene usage analysis of CDR3 amino acid clonotypes. COPE and FqMerger were used to merge the filtered high-quality paired reads into contigs. BLAST was used to align contigs to IMGT TRBV, TRBD and TRBJ reference genes, with CDR3 defined following IMGT. Highly expanded clones were defined as clonotypes with a frequency above 0.1%. Repertoire diversity was measured by Shannon entropy, and V-J evenness by the Gini coefficient. A clonotype found in more than one individual was treated as public. TCRdb reran the public reads through fastp at Q25 and MiXCR, keeping productive beta chains. Here each entry gathers all rows of one CDR3 protein and keeps the most common genes and DNA. The V and J calls, along with clone size, are taken from TCRdb and not from the paper's own processing. Present in this sample are under 700,000 distinct CDR3 sequences, about 16% of which were seen just once. Around 25% of the sample lies in the top ten.

The same data also contributed to another study, on T cells in Graves' hyperthyroidism and ophthalmopathy. Reported in the second study: Stable Graves' hyperthyroidism was defined as the absence of progression to ophthalmopathy over 18 months of follow-up. The hyperthyroidism patients were between 18 and 65 years old and newly diagnosed, with a disease duration of less than 2 months. Patients with uncontrolled infections, other autoimmune diseases, pregnancy or lactation were excluded. Clinical symptoms, serum thyroxine and TRAb, thyroid ultrasound, and orbital computed tomography formed the basis for the diagnoses. The TCR CDR3 was subjected to a first round of RT-PCR using the HTBI primer set and the Qiagen OneStep RT-PCR kit. Most expanded thyroid clonotypes (frequency above 0.001) were also detected in blood, a finding suggesting that blood repertoires may reflect thyroid immune responses. In cross-validation, a model built on a 13 V-J signature told ophthalmopathy apart from stable hyperthyroidism with 87.88% sensitivity and approximately 81% specificity, and in testing the same model reached 80%/75%. In validation, the model predicted progression to ophthalmopathy a median of about 6.8 months before onset, with about 70% sensitivity and nearly 75% specificity. TCR V-J signatures able to tell the groups apart were searched for in a discovery cohort of more than 90 patients, of whom fewer than 45 had Graves' ophthalmopathy and 57 had stable Graves' hyperthyroidism. Prospective prediction of ophthalmopathy was tested in an independent validation cohort consisting of roughly 20 hyperthyroidism patients and around 16 patients who later progressed to ophthalmopathy. The 95 to 100 discovery patients were divided at random into training and test sets in a 7:3 ratio. Thyroid tissue and blood T-cell repertoires from about six Graves' hyperthyroidism patients were also compared in the study. After sampling, hyperthyroidism patients received methimazole starting at 30 mg daily, and ophthalmopathy patients received high-dose intravenous methylprednisolone. The libraries were constructed in a second round of multiplex PCR and then size-selected and purified. The libraries were sequenced on an Illumina HiSeq2000 using paired-end 100 bp reads. Raw data were processed with SOAPnuke, discarding reads with adapters, uncalled bases, mean Phred below 15, or no exact constant-primer or identifier match. High-quality paired reads were merged using COPE v1.2.5, and each unique nucleotide sequence was defined as a clonotype. MiTCR v1.1 was used to align the clonotypes against IMGT TRBV, TRBD and TRBJ reference segments. The analysis was restricted to V-J combinations with a frequency above 0.0001, which together covered just over 98% of the repertoires. The TCS score was defined as F50 (clonal expansion) divided by E x V (chaos), with BLOSUM62-based TCRdist calculated between CDR3 peptides within each V-J. Welch's t-statistics and random forest reduced around 550 V-J features to roughly 13, which were used in a naive Bayes classifier (R e1071). Sample size was not statistically predetermined, and blinding of investigators to group allocation was not performed. The paper reports TCR Vbeta CDR3 sequencing of roughly 140 peripheral blood samples: around 45 ophthalmopathy, 75 to 80 hyperthyroidism and approximately 17 progressor patients.

The rearranged segments are TRBV7-6 and TRBJ2-1; 5 matching bases give a weak D call of TRBD2. This specimen was peripheral blood mononuclear cells (PBMCs), taken at new diagnosis, from a patient treated with antithyroid drugs. This receptor was identified in a woman aged 35 to 60 with Graves disease. Donor details come from another sample of the same person, matched by shared clones. The CDR3 has the sequence CASSNDYHEQFF. In nucleotide form, the sequence is TGTGCCAGCAGCAACGACTACCATGAGCAGTTCTTC.